The rows below give T cell receptor beta chains drawn from one sample of a study of PD-L1 blockade in urothelial cancer. Data came from immunoSEQ multiplex PCR; TCRdb stores just in-frame clones and leaves some out. The sample has 100,000 to 150,000 clones, roughly 88% seen once. The input for sequencing was PBMCs, taken around atezolizumab (anti-PD-L1) treatment. These receptors originate from a man aged 45 to 65 with urothelial cancer. Each CDR3 is given with its conserved first and last residue. A D gene is named only where the DNA matches it firmly. Size is stated for part of the rows, as once, few or many counts, or as a class when the clone is expanded.

V gene,D gene,J gene,clone size,CDR3 protein,CDR3 DNA
TRBV7-2,TRBD2,TRBJ2-7,-,CASSSEREYEQYF,TGTGCCAGCAGCTCAGAGCGGGAGTACGAGCAGTACTTC
TRBV2,-,TRBJ1-2,-,CASSGHYGYTF,TGTGCCAGCAGTGGTCATTATGGCTACACCTTC
TRBV9,-,TRBJ2-7,-,CASSVAPSARGYEQYF,TGTGCCAGCAGCGTAGCTCCTAGCGCGAGGGGTTACGAGCAGTACTTC
TRBV7-8,-,TRBJ2-3,-,CASSRTGSQVDTQYF,TGTGCCAGCAGCAGAACAGGATCGCAGGTAGATACGCAGTATTTT
TRBV11-1,TRBD1,TRBJ2-1,-,CASSSTIGQGGLGEQFF,TGTGCCAGCAGCTCAACTATTGGACAGGGGGGATTGGGTGAGCAGTTCTTC
TRBV19,TRBD2,TRBJ2-1,few,CASSPRGSGISNEQFF,TGTGCCAGTAGTCCCCGGGGGAGCGGGATTTCCAATGAGCAGTTCTTC
TRBV10-3,-,TRBJ2-5,once,CASRGGFRGETQYF,TGTGCCTCCCGAGGGGGATTCAGAGGAGAGACCCAGTACTTC
TRBV2,-,TRBJ2-3,few,CASSEARGAGTQYF,TGTGCCAGCAGTGAAGCACGGGGGGCGGGTACGCAGTATTTT
TRBV5-4,TRBD2,TRBJ2-2,-,CASTTSGRAGTGELFF,TGTGCCAGCACGACTAGCGGGAGGGCAGGGACCGGGGAGCTGTTTTTT
TRBV6-4,-,TRBJ2-2,once,CASSARANTGELFF,TGTGCCAGCAGTGCCAGGGCGAACACCGGGGAGCTGTTTTTT
TRBV7-8,-,TRBJ2-1,-,CASSKLASSYNEQFF,TGTGCCAGCAGCAAACTAGCTAGCTCCTACAATGAGCAGTTCTTC
TRBV7-3,-,TRBJ1-1,-,CASSLGGDTEAFF,TGTGCCAGCAGCTTAGGGGGGGACACTGAAGCTTTCTTT
TRBV30,TRBD1,TRBJ1-6,-,CAWNPGQGNSPLHF,TGTGCCTGGAACCCCGGACAGGGGAATTCACCCCTCCACTTT
TRBV5-1,TRBD1,TRBJ2-7,-,CASKPTGQGGLEQYF,TGCGCCAGCAAACCGACGGGACAGGGGGGCCTCGAGCAGTACTTC
TRBV7-2,TRBD1,TRBJ1-2,-,CASSPQGAYGYTF,TGTGCCAGCAGCCCACAGGGGGCCTATGGCTACACCTTC
TRBV9,TRBD1,TRBJ2-1,-,CASSPRTGQGGGAEQFF,TGTGCCAGCAGCCCTAGAACCGGACAGGGGGGCGGGGCTGAGCAGTTCTTC
TRBV27,TRBD2,TRBJ2-1,-,CASSLVSGIRNGEQFF,TGTGCCAGCAGTTTGGTTAGCGGGATTCGTAACGGTGAGCAGTTCTTC
TRBV7-9,TRBD2,TRBJ2-1,once,CASSSLTSGRSYNEQFF,TGTGCCAGCAGCTCATTGACTAGCGGGAGGTCCTACAATGAGCAGTTCTTC
TRBV7-3,-,TRBJ1-1,-,CASSLNRVTEAFF,TGTGCCAGCAGCTTAAACAGGGTCACTGAAGCTTTCTTT
TRBV6-5,-,TRBJ2-2,-,CASSRSGNTGELFF,TGTGCCAGCAGCCGCAGCGGGAACACCGGGGAGCTGTTTTTT
TRBV7-3,-,TRBJ2-2,-,CASSSDKNTGELFF,TGTGCCAGCAGCTCCGACAAGAACACCGGGGAGCTGTTTTTT
TRBV6-5,TRBD1,TRBJ1-2,-,CASSYGQGAYGYTF,TGTGCCAGCAGTTATGGGCAGGGGGCGTATGGCTACACCTTC
TRBV11-2,TRBD1,TRBJ2-7,-,CASSATGTASYEQYF,TGTGCCAGCAGCGCCACCGGGACAGCCTCCTACGAGCAGTACTTC
TRBV5-8,TRBD1,TRBJ1-5,-,CASSLTGGRNQPQHF,TGTGCCAGCAGCTTGACAGGGGGCCGCAATCAGCCCCAGCATTTT
TRBV11-2,-,TRBJ2-3,-,CVSSNHGDTQYF,TGTGTCAGCAGCAACCACGGGGATACGCAGTATTTT
TRBV5-1,TRBD1,TRBJ1-3,-,CASSAGTGGNTIYF,TGCGCCAGCAGCGCCGGGACAGGGGGGAACACCATATATTTT
TRBV2,-,TRBJ2-1,once,CASSGGGPVVTYNEQFF,TGTGCCAGCAGTGGCGGCGGTCCCGTCGTCACCTACAATGAGCAGTTCTTC
TRBV27,-,TRBJ1-1,-,CASSFSGGTEAFF,TGTGCCAGCAGTTTTTCGGGTGGCACTGAAGCTTTCTTT
TRBV7-5,-,TRBJ2-3,-,CAPPGGREISTDTQYF,TGTGCCCCACCCGGGGGGAGGGAAATTAGCACAGATACGCAGTATTTT
TRBV5-1,-,TRBJ1-1,-,CASSGGALGTEAFF,TGCGCCAGCAGTGGGGGGGCCTTGGGGACTGAAGCTTTCTTT
TRBV29-1,TRBD2,TRBJ2-3,-,CSVGASGGTDTQYF,TGCAGCGTTGGGGCTAGCGGAGGCACAGATACGCAGTATTTT
TRBV5-1,TRBD2,TRBJ2-1,-,CASSPTGTSVFTEQFF,TGCGCCAGCAGCCCGACCGGGACTAGTGTTTTTACTGAGCAGTTCTTC